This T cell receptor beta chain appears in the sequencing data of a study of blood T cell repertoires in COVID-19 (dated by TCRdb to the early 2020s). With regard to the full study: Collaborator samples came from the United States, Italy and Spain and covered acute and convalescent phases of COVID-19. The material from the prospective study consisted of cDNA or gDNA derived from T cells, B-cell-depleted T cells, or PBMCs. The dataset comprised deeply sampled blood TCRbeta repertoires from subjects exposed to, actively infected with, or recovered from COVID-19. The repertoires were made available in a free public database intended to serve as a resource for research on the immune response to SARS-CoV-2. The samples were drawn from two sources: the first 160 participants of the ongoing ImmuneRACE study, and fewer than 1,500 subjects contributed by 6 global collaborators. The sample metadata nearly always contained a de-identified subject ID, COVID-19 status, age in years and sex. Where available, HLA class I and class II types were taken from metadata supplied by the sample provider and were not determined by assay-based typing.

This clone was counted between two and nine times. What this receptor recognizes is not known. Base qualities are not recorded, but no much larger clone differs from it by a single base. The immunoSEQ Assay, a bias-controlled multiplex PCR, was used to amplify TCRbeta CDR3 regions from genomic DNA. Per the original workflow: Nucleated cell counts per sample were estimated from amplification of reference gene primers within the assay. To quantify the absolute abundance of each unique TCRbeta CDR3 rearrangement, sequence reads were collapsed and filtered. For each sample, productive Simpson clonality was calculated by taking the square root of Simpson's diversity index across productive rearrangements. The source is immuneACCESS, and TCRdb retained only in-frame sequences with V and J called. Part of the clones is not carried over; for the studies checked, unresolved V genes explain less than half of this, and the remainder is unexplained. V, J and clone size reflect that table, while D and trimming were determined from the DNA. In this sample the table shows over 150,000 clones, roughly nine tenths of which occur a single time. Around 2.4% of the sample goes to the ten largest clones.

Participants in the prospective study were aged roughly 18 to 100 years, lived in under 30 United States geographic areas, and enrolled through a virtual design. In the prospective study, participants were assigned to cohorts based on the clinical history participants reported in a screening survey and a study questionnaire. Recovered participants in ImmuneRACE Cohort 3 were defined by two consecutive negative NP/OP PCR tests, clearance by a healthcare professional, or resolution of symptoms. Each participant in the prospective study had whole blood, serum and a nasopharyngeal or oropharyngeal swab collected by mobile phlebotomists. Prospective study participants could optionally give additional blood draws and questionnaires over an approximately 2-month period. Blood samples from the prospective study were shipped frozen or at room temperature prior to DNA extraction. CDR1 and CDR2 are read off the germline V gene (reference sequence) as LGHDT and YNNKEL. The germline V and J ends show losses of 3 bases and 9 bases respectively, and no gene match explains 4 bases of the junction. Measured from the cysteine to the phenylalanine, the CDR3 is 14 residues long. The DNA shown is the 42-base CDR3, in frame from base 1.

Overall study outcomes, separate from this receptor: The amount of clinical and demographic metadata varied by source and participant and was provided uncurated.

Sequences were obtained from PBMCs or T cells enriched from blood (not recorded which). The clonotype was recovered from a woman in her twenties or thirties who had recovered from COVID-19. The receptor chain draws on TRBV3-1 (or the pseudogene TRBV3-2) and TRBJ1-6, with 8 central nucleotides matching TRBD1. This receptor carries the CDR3 CASSQGQAFSPLHF. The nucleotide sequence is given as TGTGCCAGCAGCCAGGGACAGGCGTTTTCACCCCTCCACTTT.